The 25 T cell receptor beta chains presented below share a single source sample, sequenced in a study of blood T cell repertoires in COVID-19. Libraries were prepared by immunoSEQ multiplex PCR; TCRdb keeps only in-frame clonotypes and omits some of them. The data contain roughly 300,000 clones, around 85% of them singletons. The sample was PBMCs or T cells enriched from blood (not recorded which). These receptors were obtained from a woman between 45 and 65 years old who had recovered from COVID-19.

The CDR3 region is CASSAQGAAGNTIYF. CDR3 bases: TGTGCCAGTAGTGCACAGGGGGCGGCTGGAAACACCATATATTTT. The chain joins TRBV19 to TRBJ1-3; TRBD1 agrees at 9 bases. From germline, CDR1 is LNHDA and CDR2 SQIVND (reference sequence). This CDR3 is built from 15 residues. The V and J ends lost 5 bases and 2 bases, in that order; junction bases with no gene match: 4.

This sequence joins TRBV30 and TRBJ2-2; 7 bases line up with TRBD1. Germline loops: CDR1 GTSNPN, CDR2 SVGIG (reference sequence). V dropped 2 bases and J dropped 7; count of bases not matched to a gene: 10. The CDR3 has 15 residues. The CDR3 DNA is TGTGCCTGGAGTTCCCTTCGGACAGGTGGCGGGGAGCTGTTTTTT. Its protein is CAWSSLRTGGGELFF.

In this sample, this clone turned up a few times. The chain uses TRBV15 and TRBJ2-1; TRBD2 matches at 8 bases. The CDR3 sequence is 15 residues long. Germline assignment: CDR1 LNHNV and CDR2 YYDKDF (reference sequence). V lost 5 bases, J lost 4 bases, and 7 bases stayed unmatched. Here the CDR3 DNA reads TGTGCCACCAGCGGCCTGATAGCGGGATACAATGAGCAGTTCTTC. It specifies CATSGLIAGYNEQFF.

The J gene is TRBJ2-1, the V gene TRBV4-3; 8 nucleotides match TRBD1. This CDR3 comprises 15 residues. CDR1 LGHNA and CDR2 YSLEER come from the germline V gene. With V trimmed by 1 base and J by 7 bases, 6 bases remained unmatched. CDR3: CASSQGQGSGNEQFF. The CDR3 nucleotides read TGCGCCAGCAGCCAAGGACAGGGGTCAGGGAATGAGCAGTTCTTC.

The rearrangement uses TRBV7-9 and TRBJ1-4; D possibly corresponds to TRBD1 (6 bases). The CDR3 has 14 residues. Per germline, CDR1 SEHNR and CDR2 FQNEAQ (reference sequence). V shed 3 bases and J shed 4 bases, with 9 bases lying between them. The CDR3 nucleotides are TGTGCCAGCAGCTTCGGGACATATAATGAAAAACTGTTTTTT. As protein: CASSFGTYNEKLFF.

The genes are TRBV5-1 and TRBJ1-2, with TRBD1 matching 9 bases. This CDR3 is built from 14 residues. Germline V lookup: CDR1 SGHRS, CDR2 YFSETQ. V lost 5 bases to trimming and J lost 6 bases; unmatched junction nucleotides: 8. The DNA for the CDR3 is TGCGCCAGCAGTCGTGTTAGGGACAGGGATGGCTACACCTTC. Its protein is CASSRVRDRDGYTF.

The genes are TRBV5-1 and TRBJ2-3; 9 nucleotides match TRBD2. V shed 4 bases, J shed 0 bases, and the junction held 3 bases outside the gene matches. The CDR3 contains 15 residues. Per the germline V gene, CDR1 is SGHRS and CDR2 is YFSETQ. CDR3 DNA sequence: TGCGCCAGCAGCGGTAGCGGGGGAAGCACAGATACGCAGTATTTT. Its translation: CASSGSGGSTDTQYF.

The chain combines TRBV7-2 with TRBJ2-1, with TRBD2 identical over 10 bases. The length of the CDR3 is 16 residues. V was pared by 3 bases and J by 7 bases, with 9 bases of the junction left unmatched. Per germline, CDR1 SGHTA and CDR2 FQGNSA. The CDR3 protein is CASSFPLAGVRNEQFF. The CDR3 nucleotides are TGTGCCAGCAGCTTCCCCCTAGCGGGAGTACGGAATGAGCAGTTCTTC.

This clone turned up a few times. This rearrangement joins TRBV25-1 to TRBJ1-1, with TRBD1 as a possible D gene (6 bases). CDR1 MGHDK and CDR2 SYGVNS come from the germline V gene. V was shortened by 7 bases and J by 5 bases, with 11 bases between the two germline ends. The CDR3 is made up of 12 amino acids. The CDR3: CASTQGGTEAFF. CDR3 sequence (DNA): TGTGCCAGCACACAGGGAGGGACTGAAGCTTTCTTT.

This clone was counted only a few times. The chain employs TRBV28 and TRBJ1-2; TRBD1 agrees at 8 bases. Trimming took 2 bases from V and 7 from J; bases not matched to a gene: 6. Germline assignment: CDR1 MDHEN and CDR2 SYDVKM. The CDR3 runs 14 residues. In nucleotides, the CDR3 is TGTGCCAGCAGTTTACGACAGGGGAGTCTTGGCTACACCTTC. Its protein is CASSLRQGSLGYTF.

The rearrangement uses TRBV14 and TRBJ1-2; D is unclear. Germline CDR1 is SGHDN and CDR2 is FVKESK. V lost 2 bases, J lost 2 bases, and 12 bases lay in between. The CDR3 contains 15 residues. The CDR3 sequence: CASSQLVRGNYGYTF. The CDR3, as DNA: TGTGCCAGCAGCCAATTAGTACGAGGAAACTATGGCTACACCTTC.

V gene TRBV25-1 combines with J gene TRBJ1-5; 7 nucleotides align to TRBD1. Germline V gene data show CDR1 as MGHDK and CDR2 as SYGVNS. This CDR3 comprises 15 residues. J was trimmed by 3 bases and V by 3 bases; bases with no gene match: 5. Here the CDR3 DNA reads TGTGCCAGCAGTGAGGGGGACAGTCCCAATCAGCCCCAGCATTTT. This sequence encodes CASSEGDSPNQPQHF.

The V and J genes are TRBV27 and TRBJ1-5; the D gene is possibly TRBD1 (6 bases). CDR1 and CDR2 (germline): MNHEY, SMNVEV (reference sequence). This CDR3 spans 15 amino acids. Trimming cost V 2 bases and J 5 bases, with 13 bases left between them. The CDR3 here is CASSLMKGHDQPQHF. The CDR3, as DNA: TGTGCCAGCAGTTTAATGAAGGGACATGATCAGCCCCAGCATTTT.

The chain recombines TRBV19 with TRBJ2-2; D unclear. Trimming left V 5 bases short and J 6 bases short, with 7 bases between. The CDR3 is made up of 12 amino acids. Germline CDR1 and CDR2: LNHDA and SQIVND (reference sequence). Here the CDR3 DNA reads TGTGCCAGTAGTTTCCCTGCCGGGGAGCTGTTTTTT. Residues: CASSFPAGELFF.

The V call is TRBV5-1, the J call TRBJ1-1; D remains ambiguous. The V and J ends lost 1 base and 7 bases respectively, with 11 bases between them. The CDR3 covers 13 residues. Looked up from germline, CDR1 is SGHRS and CDR2 is YFSETQ. The CDR3 loop reads CASSLRSAGEAFF. CDR3 DNA sequence: TGCGCCAGCAGCTTGAGAAGTGCCGGTGAAGCTTTCTTT.

This rearrangement joins TRBV20-1 to TRBJ2-4; no clear D gene. The germline V gene encodes CDR1 DFQATT and CDR2 SNEGSKA (reference sequence). This CDR3 region has 11 residues. CDR3 nucleotide sequence: TGCACCGGCGGTTTAAGAAACATTCAGTACTTC. Protein sequence: CTGGLRNIQYF.

The rearrangement joins TRBV7-9 to TRBJ2-1; 9 nucleotides line up with TRBD2. V trimming: 5 bases; J trimming: 7 bases; junction bases outside the gene matches: 15. Germline V gene data show CDR1 as SEHNR and CDR2 as FQNEAQ (reference sequence). The CDR3 spans 17 residues. The CDR3 DNA sequence: TGTGCCAGCAGCCTCTTCGGGCGGGAGGGCTTGAGGAATGAGCAGTTCTTC. Its translation is CASSLFGREGLRNEQFF.

This rearrangement joins TRBV24-1 to TRBJ1-2, with D maybe TRBD1 (5 bases). The germline V gene has CDR1 KGHDR and CDR2 SFDVKD. This CDR3 is 14 amino acids long. The germline V and J ends were trimmed by 4 bases and 8 bases, with 16 bases remaining between them. The CDR3 DNA follows: TGTGCCACCAGTGACCCCCAGGGATTTGACGGCTACACCTTC. Amino acids: CATSDPQGFDGYTF.

The chain carries TRBV9 and TRBJ1-2, with TRBD1 as a possible D gene (5 bases). The CDR3 sequence is 15 residues long. Per the germline V gene, CDR1 is SGDLS and CDR2 is YYNGEE. V was clipped by 0 bases and J by 0 bases, with 9 bases between them. The CDR3 loop is CASSVGQGTNYGYTF. CDR3 DNA sequence: TGTGCCAGCAGCGTAGGTCAGGGAACTAACTATGGCTACACCTTC.

This clone has a handful of counts. The rearrangement joins TRBV2 to TRBJ2-7; 8 bases fit TRBD1. With 7 bases clipped from V and 6 bases from J, the junction kept 8 bases outside the gene matches. There are 13 residues in the CDR3. Germline CDR1 and CDR2: SNHLY and FYNNEI. In DNA form, the CDR3 reads TGTGCCAGCAACGGACAGGGCCTTACCGAGCAGTACTTC. Protein product: CASNGQGLTEQYF.

The chain links TRBV4-2 to TRBJ2-5; tentative D call: TRBD2 (6 bases). The CDR3 is 14 amino acids. In germline, CDR1 is LGHNA, CDR2 YNFKEQ. V dropped 1 base and J dropped 7 bases, with 13 bases sitting between them. The CDR3 DNA is TGTGCCAGCAGCCAAGCCTTCCGGGGAGGGACCCAGTACTTC. This encodes CASSQAFRGGTQYF.

The V call is TRBV24-1, the J call TRBJ2-2; 7 nucleotides agree with TRBD2. There are 17 residues in the CDR3. Per germline, CDR1 KGHDR and CDR2 SFDVKD. Trimming removed 7 bases from V and 3 bases from J; junction bases left unmatched: 13. The CDR3 DNA follows: TGTGCCACCAGCCATTCTGGGGGGACTATCGACACCGGGGAGCTGTTTTTT. Translating gives CATSHSGGTIDTGELFF.

The gene calls are TRBV7-8 and TRBJ2-1; possibly TRBD2 for D (6 bases). Germline CDR1 is SGHVS and CDR2 is FQNEAQ. Trimming shortened V by 6 bases and J by 6 bases, and 18 bases separated the two germline ends. The CDR3 has 15 amino acids. As DNA, the CDR3 is TGTGCCAGCAGGCTTGGAGGCGGGGCCGGCAATGAGCAGTTCTTC. It codes for CASRLGGGAGNEQFF.

In the case of this clone: The sample holds other DNA sequences that translate to the same CDR3. The chain joins TRBV5-1 to TRBJ1-1, with 10 bases aligning to TRBD1. The ends lost 7 bases at V and 0 bases at J; junction bases unmatched: 3. The CDR3 is 14 amino acids. Looked up from germline, CDR1 is SGHRS and CDR2 is YFSETQ. The CDR3 loop is CASRTGGLNTEAFF. CDR3 DNA: TGCGCCAGCCGGACAGGGGGGTTGAACACTGAAGCTTTCTTT. The complete variable domain, with remaining parts taken from reference TRBV5-1 and TRBJ1-1, reads KAGVTQTPRYLIKTRGQQVTLSCSPISGHRSVSWYQQTPGQGLQFLFEYFSETQRNKGNFPGRFSGRQFSNSRSEMNVSTLELGDSALYLCASRTGGLNTEAFFGQGTRLTVV.

This chain connects TRBV7-9 to TRBJ2-6, with unresolved D. The ends were cut back, 4 bases at V and 2 bases at J, with 12 bases in the middle. CDR1 is SEHNR, CDR2 FQNEAQ, per germline (reference sequence). The CDR3 spans 16 residues. CDR3 DNA sequence: TGTGCCAGCAGCTCGCCCCTGGGCGCTGGGGCCAACGTCCTGACTTTC. Translation gives CASSSPLGAGANVLTF.